The 31 T cell receptor beta chains presented below share a single source sample, sequenced in a study of PD-1 blockade in classical Hodgkin lymphoma. Data came from immunoSEQ multiplex PCR; TCRdb stores just in-frame clones and leaves some out. The sample records 25,000 to 35,000 clones, 85% to 95% being singletons. Time point defined: newly diagnosed, previously untreated cHL patient sample. The sequenced sample consisted of peripheral blood mononuclear cells (PBMCs). The receptors stem from a human donor with classical Hodgkin lymphoma.

This chain joins TRBV12-5 and TRBJ2-3; D not resolved. Deletions cut 3 bases from V and 0 bases from J, with 19 bases between. Per germline, CDR1 LGHNT and CDR2 FRNRAP. The CDR3 runs 18 residues. CDR3 DNA: TGTGCTAGTGGTTTCCCTACGGGTAAGGGAAGGAGCACAGATACGCAGTATTTT. Translating gives CASGFPTGKGRSTDTQYF.

The rearrangement joins TRBV2 to TRBJ1-1; a possible D gene is TRBD1 (5 bases). V lost 4 bases and J 3 bases, leaving 18 bases between the germline ends. The CDR3 length is 16 residues. Germline-derived CDR1 and CDR2 are SNHLY and FYNNEI. The CDR3 loop reads CASSGLGGAPYTEAFF. The DNA for the CDR3 is TGTGCCAGCAGTGGTCTTGGGGGAGCTCCTTACACTGAAGCTTTCTTT.

The J gene is TRBJ2-1, the V gene TRBV6-1, with a weak D call TRBD1 (6 bases). Between the trimmed V and J ends, which lost 5 bases and 2 bases, there was a span of 13 bases. This CDR3 is 15 amino acids long. CDR1 is MNHNS, CDR2 SASEGT, per germline. The CDR3 DNA reads as TGTGCCAGCAGTTCGAAGGGGGAACCCTACAATGAGCAGTTCTTC. Translation gives CASSSKGEPYNEQFF.

The V and J genes are TRBV7-9 and TRBJ1-5; D gene unclear. Germline CDR1 reads SEHNR; CDR2 reads FQNEAQ (reference sequence). V lost 1 base and J 5 bases, leaving 3 bases between the germline ends. The length of the CDR3 is 12 residues. DNA for the CDR3: TGTGCCAGCAGCTTAGGGGATCAGCCCCAGCATTTT. Translating gives CASSLGDQPQHF.

J is TRBJ2-5 and V is TRBV7-9; 12 bases align to TRBD1. Germline V CDR1 and CDR2: SEHNR, FQNEAQ (reference sequence). The CDR3 runs 14 residues. Unmatched junction bases numbered 6, after V lost 8 bases and J lost 5 bases. The CDR3 DNA sequence: TGTGCCAGCGGCCACGGGACAGGGGGCGAGACCCAGTACTTC. It specifies CASGHGTGGETQYF.

This clone was detected only once. The CDR3 loop is CASSLDPAGDYNSPLHF. CDR3 coding DNA: TGTGCCAGCAGCTTGGACCCGGCAGGGGATTATAATTCACCCCTCCACTTT. The rearrangement joins TRBV5-4 to TRBJ1-6; maybe TRBD1 (6 bases). Germline V gives CDR1 SGHNT, CDR2 YYREEE (reference sequence). Trimming stripped 0 bases from V and 4 bases from J, with 14 bases between. CDR3 length equals 17 residues.

The chain uses TRBV5-1 and TRBJ2-2; TRBD2 agrees at 8 bases. The germline CDR1 and CDR2 sequences are SGHRS and YFSETQ. This CDR3 has 17 residues. V lost 4 bases to trimming and J lost 8 bases; unmatched junction nucleotides: 16. Here the CDR3 reads CASSLERTAGVSGELFF. The CDR3 DNA reads TGCGCCAGCAGCCTCGAAAGGACAGCGGGAGTATCTGGGGAGCTGTTTTTT. The entire variable domain, with the rest obtained from reference TRBV5-1 and TRBJ2-2, is as follows: KAGVTQTPRYLIKTRGQQVTLSCSPISGHRSVSWYQQTPGQGLQFLFEYFSETQRNKGNFPGRFSGRQFSNSRSEMNVSTLELGDSALYLCASSLERTAGVSGELFFGEGSRLTVL.

The chain links TRBV4-1 to TRBJ2-7; D is possibly TRBD2 (6 bases). Germline V gene sequence: CDR1 MGHRA, CDR2 YSYEKL. Trimming shortened V by 4 bases and J by 2 bases, and 9 bases separated the two germline ends. The CDR3 totals 13 residues. The CDR3 DNA sequence: TGCGCCAGCAGCCGCCCGGGGGCCTACGAGCAGTACTTC. As protein: CASSRPGAYEQYF.

The chain couples TRBV11-2 to TRBJ2-3; TRBD2 is a possible D gene (5 bases). This CDR3 region has 14 residues. Trimming cost V 10 bases and J 0 bases, with 14 bases left between them. Germline V CDR1 and CDR2: SGHAT, FQNNGV. CDR3 region: CATPAEGSTDTQYF. DNA for the CDR3: TGTGCCACCCCCGCCGAGGGAAGCACAGATACGCAGTATTTT.

This chain joins TRBV19 and TRBJ1-1, with D uncertain. Trimming removed 7 bases at V and 4 bases at J, with 7 bases between. The CDR3 contains 11 residues. Germline CDR1 LNHDA, CDR2 SQIVND (reference sequence). Written as DNA, the CDR3 is TGTGCCAGTAAGGGTGTCACTGAAGCTTTCTTT. It yields the protein CASKGVTEAFF.

The gene calls are TRBV19 and TRBJ1-1; the D is unclear. CDR3 size: 14 residues. Germline V CDR1 and CDR2: LNHDA, SQIVND (reference sequence). V lost 3 bases and J lost 1, with 9 bases in between. CDR3 DNA sequence: TGTGCCAGTAGTATGGAAAAAAAGAACACTGAAGCTTTCTTT. As protein: CASSMEKKNTEAFF.

This clone was seen once. V usage is TRBV28 and J usage is TRBJ2-7; 11 bases agree with TRBD1. J lost 2 bases, V lost 6 bases, and 6 bases had no gene match. The CDR3 runs to 15 residues. CDR1 MDHEN and CDR2 SYDVKM come from the germline V gene. The CDR3 DNA is TGTGCCAGCAGCCTGGACAGGGGGCGAGCCTACGAGCAGTACTTC. Its translation is CASSLDRGRAYEQYF.

V gene TRBV5-1 combines with J gene TRBJ2-4, with 9 nucleotides matching TRBD2. V lost 3 bases and J lost 1; bases outside the gene matches: 2. This CDR3 is 15 amino acids long. CDR1 is SGHRS, CDR2 YFSETQ, per germline. The CDR3 nucleotides read TGCGCCAGCAGCTGGACTAGCGTGGCCAAAAACATTCAGTACTTC. Residues: CASSWTSVAKNIQYF.

The V and J genes are TRBV9 and TRBJ1-6; perhaps TRBD1 as D (6 bases). The germline V gene encodes CDR1 SGDLS and CDR2 YYNGEE. Trimming stripped 0 bases from V and 9 bases from J, with 16 bases between. This CDR3 spans 16 amino acids. The CDR3 DNA reads TGTGCCAGCAGCGTAGGAGGGGGGCTGGCGAGTTCACCCCTCCACTTT. Translated: CASSVGGGLASSPLHF.

V and J are TRBV19 and TRBJ2-2; 8 bases match TRBD1. The germline V gene has CDR1 LNHDA and CDR2 SQIVND (reference sequence). This CDR3 is 17 amino acids long. The J segment lost 3 bases and the V segment lost 2 bases, leaving 8 bases of the junction unmatched. DNA for the CDR3: TGTGCCAGTAGTATATACGGCAGGGGGCTGGACACCGGGGAGCTGTTTTTT. Translation gives CASSIYGRGLDTGELFF.

The rearrangement links TRBV5-5 to TRBJ2-4, with TRBD1 matching 8 bases. From germline, CDR1 is SGHKS and CDR2 YYEKEE (reference sequence). J lost 0 bases, V lost 2 bases, and 4 bases had no gene match. CDR3 length equals 16 residues. The CDR3 loop reads CASSLLTGVAKNIQYF. The CDR3 bases are TGTGCCAGCAGCTTATTGACAGGGGTAGCCAAAAACATTCAGTACTTC.

The chain has TRBV7-6 and TRBJ2-1; weak D call: TRBD2 (6 bases). This CDR3 has 12 residues. The germline V and J ends were trimmed by 5 bases and 9 bases, with 11 bases remaining between them. CDR1 is SGHVS and CDR2 is FNYEAQ in the germline V gene. Here the CDR3 DNA reads TGTGCCAGCAGCCTTAGCGGAATTGAGCAGTTCTTC. It translates to CASSLSGIEQFF.

The V gene is TRBV6-1, the J gene TRBJ1-1; tentatively, D is TRBD1 (5 bases). V dropped 3 bases and J dropped 0 bases, with 8 bases sitting between them. The CDR3 contains 14 residues. CDR1 is MNHNS, CDR2 SASEGT, per germline. CDR3 loop: CASSDDRLNTEAFF. In DNA form, the CDR3 reads TGTGCCAGCAGTGACGACAGACTGAACACTGAAGCTTTCTTT.

This rearrangement joins TRBV5-6 to TRBJ2-5, with a tentative D call TRBD2 (6 bases). The germline V and J ends were trimmed by 0 bases and 2 bases, with 17 bases remaining between them. In germline, CDR1 is SGHDT, CDR2 YYEEEE. This CDR3 has 17 residues. The CDR3 loop reads CASSLAVRTTKQETQYF. In DNA form, the CDR3 reads TGTGCCAGCAGCTTGGCCGTCAGGACTACGAAACAAGAGACCCAGTACTTC.

The chain uses TRBV10-3 and TRBJ2-4; 7 nucleotides agree with TRBD1. Trimming removed 4 bases from V and 4 bases from J; junction bases left unmatched: 1. This CDR3 region has 13 residues. CDR1 and CDR2 (germline): ENHRY, SYGVKD. Here the CDR3 reads CAISGQGKNIQYF. The DNA for the CDR3 is TGTGCCATCAGTGGACAGGGAAAAAACATTCAGTACTTC.

This chain links TRBV7-8 with TRBJ1-4, with 7 bases identical to TRBD1. The CDR3 spans 18 residues. Trimming at V came to 7 bases and at J to 4 bases, leaving 18 bases not matched to a gene. The germline gives CDR1 SGHVS, CDR2 FQNEAQ. This CDR3 is CASNARGRRDTNNEKLFF. In nucleotides, the CDR3 is TGTGCCAGCAACGCGAGGGGGCGAAGGGATACTAATAATGAAAAACTGTTTTTT.

The genes are TRBV6-5 and TRBJ2-7, with 7 bases matching TRBD2. The V segment lost 6 bases and the J segment 3 bases; nucleotides outside the gene matches: 14. The CDR3 is 16 amino acids. The V gene's germline CDR1 is MNHEY and CDR2 SVGAGI. The DNA for the CDR3 is TGTGCCAGCAGCTACGAGGGAGCGGGGAACATCTACGAGCAGTACTTC. Translation gives CASSYEGAGNIYEQYF.

The gene calls are TRBV6-1 and TRBJ1-4; no clear D gene. This CDR3 region has 16 residues. Germline CDR1 is MNHNS and CDR2 is SASEGT. Trimming removed 3 bases from V and 10 bases from J, with 21 bases in between. DNA for the CDR3: TGTGCCAGCAGTGATGAATTTGGACTGAGACGGGCAAAACTGTTTTTT. It yields the protein CASSDEFGLRRAKLFF.

J is TRBJ2-7 and V is TRBV5-4, with TRBD2 matching 7 bases. J gave up 0 bases and V 3 bases, and 12 bases lay outside the gene matches. The CDR3 covers 17 residues. Germline loops: CDR1 SGHNT, CDR2 YYREEE (reference sequence). The CDR3 DNA reads TGTGCCAGCAGCTCCTCTGGGGCGGGGGTTAGCTCCTACGAGCAGTACTTC. Encoded protein: CASSSSGAGVSSYEQYF. The variable domain in full, with the rest retrieved from reference TRBV5-4 and TRBJ2-7, is ETGVTQSPTHLIKTRGQQVTLRCSSQSGHNTVSWYQQALGQGPQFIFQYYREEENGRGNFPPRFSGLQFPNYSSELNVNALELDDSALYLCASSSSGAGVSSYEQYFGPGTRLTVT.

The rearrangement joins TRBV4-1 to TRBJ1-6; D remains unclear. The CDR3 has 17 amino acids. Trimming removed 0 bases from V and 3 bases from J, with 12 bases in between. The V gene's germline CDR1 is MGHRA and CDR2 YSYEKL. CDR3 sequence (DNA): TGCGCCAGCAGCCAAGATGTCGCGGCTAACTATAATTCACCCCTCCACTTT. It is translated as CASSQDVAANYNSPLHF.

The CDR3 here is CASSSRTFLYEQFF. For the CDR3, the DNA is TGTGCCAGCAGTTCCCGGACATTTTTGTATGAGCAGTTCTTC. The chain has TRBV27 and TRBJ2-1, with D maybe TRBD1 (5 bases). V was cut by 4 bases and J by 8 bases, with 15 bases left in between. CDR1 and CDR2 (germline): MNHEY, SMNVEV (reference sequence). The CDR3 runs 14 residues.

The chain couples TRBV30 to TRBJ1-2; no reliable D call. In germline, CDR1 is GTSNPN, CDR2 SVGIG (reference sequence). The V and J ends lost 0 bases and 8 bases respectively, with 16 bases between them. CDR3 size: 14 residues. CDR3 amino acids: CAWSVPPRAPGYTF. CDR3 sequence (DNA): TGTGCCTGGAGTGTACCCCCGAGAGCCCCCGGCTACACCTTC.

About this clone: A junction boundary mismatches the germline segment, possibly from a read error. The chain combines TRBV5-1 with TRBJ2-7, with D hard to call. This CDR3 has 13 residues. Germline CDR1 reads SGHRS; CDR2 reads YFSETQ. The CDR3 coding sequence is TGCGCCAGCAGCTTGGGGGTCCGCGGAGACGTACACTTC. As protein: CASSLGVRGDVHF.

The chain is built from TRBV30 and TRBJ1-1; D not resolved. V was cut by 4 bases and J by 1 base, with 7 bases left in between. This CDR3 spans 12 amino acids. Germline V gene lookup returns CDR1 GTSNPN and CDR2 SVGIG (reference sequence). This CDR3 reads CAWTLTNTEAFF. The CDR3, as DNA: TGTGCCTGGACACTTACGAACACTGAAGCTTTCTTT.

The J gene is TRBJ1-5, the V gene TRBV4-1; D is ambiguous. Deletions cut 0 bases from V and 9 bases from J, with 18 bases between. CDR3 length: 16 residues. CDR1 MGHRA and CDR2 YSYEKL come from the germline V gene. The CDR3 bases are TGCGCCAGCAGCCAAGATCCGAACAGCCTTGGGAGGCCCCAGCATTTT. It codes for CASSQDPNSLGRPQHF.

In regard to this clone: Other DNA sequences within the sample encode an identical CDR3. CDR3 loop: CASSLVGDTQYF. DNA of the CDR3: TGTGCCAGCAGCTTAGTTGGAGATACGCAGTATTTT. V and J are TRBV11-2 and TRBJ2-3; D is uncertain. Germline loops: CDR1 SGHAT, CDR2 FQNNGV. This CDR3 comprises 12 residues. Deletions cut 1 base from V and 5 bases from J, with 4 bases between.